These 18 T cell receptor beta chains came from one sample sequenced in a study of radiotherapy plus CTLA-4 blockade in lung cancer. Measured with immunoSEQ multiplex PCR; TCRdb has only the in-frame clones, and not every one. The sample holds about 88,000 clones, more than 70% seen once. This specimen consisted of peripheral blood, obtained from a patient treated with radiotherapy plus ipilimumab. The receptors originated from a human donor with non-small cell lung cancer that progressed on radiotherapy plus ipilimumab.

This chain connects TRBV30 to TRBJ1-2; 11 nucleotides align to TRBD1. The germline gives CDR1 GTSNPN, CDR2 SVGIG (reference sequence). Trimming cost V 2 bases and J 3 bases; bases outside gene matches: 20. The CDR3 runs to 20 residues. CDR3 sequence (DNA): TGTGCCTGGAGTTCGCGGACCCCCGGGACAGGGGGTAAAGGGGACTATGGCTACACCTTC. Its translation: CAWSSRTPGTGGKGDYGYTF.

The chain joins TRBV18 to TRBJ2-6, with D maybe TRBD1 (5 bases). Germline CDR1 is KGHSH and CDR2 is LQKENI. The CDR3 covers 16 residues. Trimming took 3 bases from V and 5 from J, leaving 14 bases between them. This chain's CDR3 is CASSPGAGNRANVLTF. CDR3 coding DNA: TGTGCCAGCTCACCGGGCGCAGGGAACCGGGCCAACGTCCTGACTTTC.

The genes are TRBV19 and TRBJ2-2; 8 positions agree with TRBD2. CDR1 is LNHDA, CDR2 SQIVND, per germline (reference sequence). Trimming at V came to 2 bases and at J to 9 bases, leaving 5 bases not matched to a gene. There are 14 residues in the CDR3. The CDR3 loop reads CASSITSGVWELFF. The CDR3 nucleotides are TGTGCCAGTAGTATAACTAGCGGTGTATGGGAGCTGTTTTTT.

V usage is TRBV10-3 and J usage is TRBJ2-3; D uncertain. V lost 2 bases, J lost 1 base, and 4 bases lay in between. Germline V gives CDR1 ENHRY, CDR2 SYGVKD. The CDR3 is 13 residues long. The CDR3 coding sequence is TGTGCCATCAGTGAGCGGGGCACAGATACGCAGTATTTT. Encoded protein: CAISERGTDTQYF.

The chain has TRBV5-1 and TRBJ2-3, with TRBD2 matching 9 bases. CDR1 and CDR2 (germline): SGHRS, YFSETQ. This CDR3 spans 15 amino acids. V trimming: 2 bases; J trimming: 3 bases; junction bases outside the gene matches: 4. The CDR3 sequence is CASSFSGLATDTQYF. In DNA form, the CDR3 reads TGCGCCAGCAGCTTTTCCGGACTAGCGACAGATACGCAGTATTTT.

CDR3 region: CASSLAEGRGNTIYF. Written as DNA, the CDR3 is TGTGCCAGCAGCTTAGCGGAGGGTCGGGGAAACACCATATATTTT. This chain uses TRBV7-2 with TRBJ1-3; the D is unclear. This CDR3 has 15 amino acids. The germline CDR1 and CDR2 sequences are SGHTA and FQGNSA. V was cut by 0 bases and J by 4 bases, with 10 bases left in between.

This sequence joins TRBV27 and TRBJ1-4, with 11 bases that match TRBD1. V shed 6 bases, J shed 4 bases, and the junction held 19 bases outside the gene matches. The germline CDR1 and CDR2 sequences are MNHEY and SMNVEV (reference sequence). This CDR3 is 20 amino acids long. CDR3 bases: TGTGCCAGCAGCCTCCGTCCCGGGACAGGGGGAGGGAGGTTTAATGAAAAACTGTTTTTT. As protein: CASSLRPGTGGGRFNEKLFF.

The chain combines TRBV7-9 with TRBJ2-3; D unresolved. Trimming pared 1 base from V and 2 bases from J, leaving 13 bases between. Germline V gene data show CDR1 as SEHNR and CDR2 as FQNEAQ (reference sequence). The CDR3 consists of 16 residues. This CDR3 is CASSLGAVLHTDTQYF. The CDR3 region has the DNA TGTGCCAGCAGCTTAGGCGCGGTTCTCCACACAGATACGCAGTATTTT.

This chain connects TRBV28 to TRBJ2-3; D gene unclear. This CDR3 spans 16 amino acids. V lost 3 bases and J 2 bases, leaving 15 bases between the germline ends. The germline V gene encodes CDR1 MDHEN and CDR2 SYDVKM. The CDR3 sequence: CASSFNPSADTDTQYF. The CDR3 nucleotides read TGTGCCAGCAGTTTTAATCCCTCCGCGGACACAGATACGCAGTATTTT.

V usage is TRBV10-3 and J usage is TRBJ2-7; 14 nucleotides align to TRBD2. V gave up 10 bases and J gave up 5 bases; unmatched junction bases: 19. The CDR3 sequence is 18 residues long. Germline V gene lookup returns CDR1 ENHRY and CDR2 SYGVKD. CDR3 DNA: TGTGCCACCCAAGGGACTAGCGGGAGAATCTTTAGCGCGGACGAGCAGTACTTC. Amino acids: CATQGTSGRIFSADEQYF.

This chain connects TRBV5-6 to TRBJ2-3; 8 bases align to TRBD2. The CDR3 length is 15 residues. Germline values: CDR1 SGHDT, CDR2 YYEEEE. Trimming removed 3 bases from V and 3 bases from J; junction bases left unmatched: 6. CDR3 in DNA: TGTGCCAGCAGCTGGACTAGCATCTCTACAGATACGCAGTATTTT. Translating it yields CASSWTSISTDTQYF.

V is TRBV11-1 and J is TRBJ2-5; 9 nucleotides line up with TRBD1. J lost 3 bases, V lost 8 bases, and 10 bases had no gene match. The CDR3 contains 15 residues. CDR1 SGHAT and CDR2 FQDESV come from the germline V gene (reference sequence). CDR3 in amino acids: CASGRTGAHEETQYF. In DNA, the CDR3 is TGTGCCAGCGGGCGGACAGGGGCCCATGAAGAGACCCAGTACTTC.

J is TRBJ2-7 and V is TRBV5-6, with 8 bases identical to TRBD1. The CDR3 runs to 15 residues. The germline gives CDR1 SGHDT, CDR2 YYEEEE. V was clipped by 4 bases and J by 9 bases; unmatched bases: 15. CDR3 protein: CASSPQTGAVGGQYF. The CDR3 nucleotides read TGTGCCAGCAGCCCGCAGACAGGGGCCGTCGGGGGGCAGTACTTC.

V and J are TRBV4-1 and TRBJ1-5, with 7 bases identical to TRBD1. Germline CDR1 MGHRA, CDR2 YSYEKL. The CDR3 runs 15 residues. J gave up 7 bases and V 0 bases, and 6 bases lay outside the gene matches. The CDR3, as DNA: TGCGCCAGCAGCCAAGATGGGACAGCGAGACAGCCCCAGCATTTT. Residues: CASSQDGTARQPQHF.

This clone occurred a few times. This chain uses TRBV9 with TRBJ2-2, with 7 positions matching TRBD1. Germline V gene lookup returns CDR1 SGDLS and CDR2 YYNGEE. Trimming removed 4 bases from V and 1 base from J; junction bases left unmatched: 10. This CDR3 is built from 17 residues. CDR3 nucleotides: TGTGCCAGCAGCCCCCGGACAGGACTGTTGAACACCGGGGAGCTGTTTTTT. Its translation is CASSPRTGLLNTGELFF.

This clone was observed a few times. The chain links TRBV19 to TRBJ2-6; weak D call: TRBD1 (6 bases). The germline CDR1 and CDR2 sequences are LNHDA and SQIVND (reference sequence). The CDR3 spans 16 residues. Trimming took off 7 bases at V and 0 bases at J, with 13 bases between the two ends. CDR3 sequence: CASNGGPYSGANVLTF. In DNA form, the CDR3 reads TGTGCCAGTAATGGGGGCCCGTACTCTGGGGCCAACGTCCTGACTTTC.

The chain joins TRBV5-4 to TRBJ2-1; 8 nucleotides agree with TRBD2. Trimming removed 0 bases from V and 5 bases from J; junction bases left unmatched: 7. Looked up from germline, CDR1 is SGHNT and CDR2 is YYREEE (reference sequence). The CDR3 loop spans 16 amino acids. CDR3 in DNA: TGTGCCAGCAGCTTGGGCGGTCTAGCGGGCCACAATGAGCAGTTCTTC. It translates to CASSLGGLAGHNEQFF.

This chain connects TRBV7-2 to TRBJ1-2, with D perhaps matching TRBD1 (6 bases). V lost 3 bases to trimming and J lost 2 bases, with 10 bases between them. The CDR3 runs 14 residues. Germline V gene sequence: CDR1 SGHTA, CDR2 FQGNSA. The CDR3 region has the DNA TGTGCCAGCAGCTTGGACCAGGGGAACTATGGCTACACCTTC. Its translation is CASSLDQGNYGYTF.